Listed below are T cell receptor beta chains from one sample, sequenced in a study of blood T cell repertoires in COVID-19. Some clones are missing from TCRdb's copy, which holds only in-frame ones; the method was immunoSEQ multiplex PCR. The sample has approximately 270,000 clones; about 80% are singletons. Sequencing was performed on peripheral blood. The receptors come from a man older than 75 with acute or convalescent COVID-19. Both conserved end residues are part of each CDR3. D genes are given only for firm matches. A row's size may be missing; if present it is once, few, many or a size class.

TGTGCCAGCTCACAGACCTTTACGACAGACAGCTCCTATAATTCACCCCTCCACTTT	CASSQTFTTDSSYNSPLHF	-	TRBV18	-	TRBJ1-6
TGCGCCAGCAGCCAAGGCGATTACAGGGGTAAGACTGAAGCTTTCTTT	CASSQGDYRGKTEAFF	TRBD1	TRBV4-1	-	TRBJ1-1
TGTGCCAGCAGGGACAGGGGCGAAAAACTGTTTTTT	CASRDRGEKLFF	TRBD1	TRBV2	-	TRBJ1-4
TGTGCCAGCAGAGCCAGGCCGAACACCGGGGAGCTGTTTTTT	CASRARPNTGELFF	-	TRBV6-5	-	TRBJ2-2
TGTGCCAGCAGCCGAGAGGTCTCCTACGAGCAGTACTTC	CASSREVSYEQYF	-	TRBV7-9	-	TRBJ2-7
TGCGCCAGCAGCCAGACAGGGGTCACAGATACGCAGTATTTT	CASSQTGVTDTQYF	TRBD1	TRBV4-1	-	TRBJ2-3
TGTGCCAGCAGCCTCTGGACAGGGGACTATGGCTACACCTTC	CASSLWTGDYGYTF	TRBD1	TRBV6-5	-	TRBJ1-2
TGTGCCAGCAGCCCCGGAGCTAACTATGGCTACACCTTC	CASSPGANYGYTF	-	TRBV5-5	-	TRBJ1-2
TGTGCCAGTTCGAGGGCGAGACGCACAGATACGCAGTATTTT	CASSRARRTDTQYF	-	TRBV19	once	TRBJ2-3
TGTGCCAGCAGTTACTTGGGGGGGTCCTACGAGCAGTACTTC	CASSYLGGSYEQYF	TRBD2	TRBV6-5	-	TRBJ2-7
TGTGCCAGCAGCCACGGAGGGACAGGGGGCGCCGAGCAGTACTTC	CASSHGGTGGAEQYF	TRBD1	TRBV6-2/TRBV6-3	-	TRBJ2-7
TGTGCCAGCAGCTTGAGTAGCGGGGGGGCGGAAGATACGCAGTATTTT	CASSLSSGGAEDTQYF	TRBD2	TRBV5-4	-	TRBJ2-3
TGTGCCAGTAGTCCCGGGACTCGGACGAATTCACCCCTCCACTTT	CASSPGTRTNSPLHF	-	TRBV19	few	TRBJ1-6
TGTGCCAGCAGCCCTAGGCCTGGACAAGAGACCCAGTACTTC	CASSPRPGQETQYF	-	TRBV11-1	-	TRBJ2-5
TGTGCCAGCAGGTTTTTCTCGGGGAATCAGCCCCAGCATTTT	CASRFFSGNQPQHF	-	TRBV6-5	-	TRBJ1-5
TGTGCCAGCAGCTTGAGCTGGAGCCTTAACAATGAGCAGTTCTTC	CASSLSWSLNNEQFF	-	TRBV5-5	few	TRBJ2-1
TGTGCCACCAGCAGAGCCCTTAATGAAAAACTGTTTTTT	CATSRALNEKLFF	-	TRBV15	-	TRBJ1-4
TGTGCCAGCAGGGGCTCCCCAGGGCCCCAGCATTTT	CASRGSPGPQHF	-	TRBV27	-	TRBJ1-5
TGTGCCAGCAGCTTAGTGGCAGGAACCGCTAACTATGGCTACACCTTC	CASSLVAGTANYGYTF	-	TRBV7-9	-	TRBJ1-2
TGCGCCAGCAGCTTGGCTGGGGGGACCACTGAAGCTTTCTTT	CASSLAGGTTEAFF	-	TRBV5-1	-	TRBJ1-1
TGCGCCAGCAGCTTCTCGGTCGGGGACAGCAAAAATTTT	CASSFSVGDSKNF	TRBD1	TRBV5-1	-	TRBJ1-5
TGCGCCAGCACGAGACTAGCGGGGGCGACCACAGATACGCAGTATTTT	CASTRLAGATTDTQYF	TRBD2	TRBV10-2	-	TRBJ2-3
TGTGCCAGCAGCTTAGTCGCAGGGGCCTCAGGGTACGGCTACACCTTC	CASSLVAGASGYGYTF	-	TRBV11-2	-	TRBJ1-2
TGTGCCAGTAGTATGACAGATTGGGCTAATGAAAAACTGTTTTTT	CASSMTDWANEKLFF	-	TRBV19	-	TRBJ1-4
TGTGCCAGCAGCTTAGTTGGGGGCGTACGGAACACTGAAGCTTTCTTT	CASSLVGGVRNTEAFF	-	TRBV11-2	-	TRBJ1-1
TGTGCCAGCAGCCTAAGACTCGGGGCCAACGTCCTGACTTTC	CASSLRLGANVLTF	-	TRBV7-9	-	TRBJ2-6
TGTGCCAGCAGCGCCCCGGGACTAGTCGCCGGGGAGCTGTTTTTT	CASSAPGLVAGELFF	TRBD2	TRBV9	-	TRBJ2-2
TGTGCCAGCAGCCAGGACAGCCTCCCCTACGAGCAGTACTTC	CASSQDSLPYEQYF	-	TRBV9	-	TRBJ2-7
TGTGCCAGCAGCTTGGGAGAAGCGGACACCGGGGAGCTGTTTTTT	CASSLGEADTGELFF	-	TRBV7-8	-	TRBJ2-2
TGTGCCAGCAGCCCCGAGGGATTTACAGATACGCAGTATTTT	CASSPEGFTDTQYF	-	TRBV5-4	-	TRBJ2-3
TGTGCCACCAGCAGGGCACTAGCGGGAGAGGGCAATGAGCAGTTCTTC	CATSRALAGEGNEQFF	TRBD2	TRBV15	-	TRBJ2-1
TGTGCCACCAGTGACACCACAGGGTCCGACACCGGGGAGCTGTTTTTT	CATSDTTGSDTGELFF	-	TRBV24-1	once	TRBJ2-2
TGCGCCAGCTCTCCCAGGGGATACAATGAGCAGTTCTTC	CASSPRGYNEQFF	-	TRBV10-1	once	TRBJ2-1